The 9 T cell receptor beta chains reported below all come from one sample, sequenced in a study of cytomegalovirus exposure and HLA in healthy donors. The PCR had 60 Vbeta and 13 Jbeta primers. Measured with immunoSEQ multiplex PCR; TCRdb has only the in-frame clones, and not every one. The sample has over 150,000 clones; about 70% are singletons. The sample taken for sequencing was PBMCs. These receptors were obtained from a man younger than 30 in good health and CMV-seronegative.

The chain carries TRBV9 and TRBJ1-1; 7 positions match TRBD1. In germline, CDR1 is SGDLS, CDR2 YYNGEE. Trimming removed 4 bases from V and 0 bases from J; junction bases left unmatched: 9. The CDR3 runs to 16 residues. The CDR3 DNA reads as TGTGCCAGCAGCCCTTCGACAGGGCGGGTGAACACTGAAGCTTTCTTT. Protein product: CASSPSTGRVNTEAFF.

The chain joins TRBV5-1 to TRBJ1-2; 8 bases match TRBD1. Germline V CDR1 and CDR2: SGHRS, YFSETQ. The CDR3 totals 14 residues. Trimming cost V 0 bases and J 4 bases; bases outside gene matches: 2. The DNA of the CDR3 is TGCGCCAGCAGCTTGGTAACAGGGGGCTATGGCTACACCTTC. Translation: CASSLVTGGYGYTF.

This chain joins TRBV2 and TRBJ1-3, with TRBD1 identical over 11 bases. CDR3 length equals 14 residues. V trimming: 7 bases; J trimming: 11 bases; junction bases outside the gene matches: 10. Germline-derived CDR1 and CDR2 are SNHLY and FYNNEI. CDR3 sequence: CASTTKGQGASIYF. The CDR3 DNA reads as TGTGCCAGCACCACAAAAGGACAGGGGGCCTCCATATATTTT.

This clone was found once. This sequence joins TRBV18 and TRBJ1-2; 9 nucleotides line up with TRBD1. V lost 9 bases and J lost 8; bases outside the gene matches: 10. The CDR3 consists of 13 residues. Germline V gene sequence: CDR1 KGHSH, CDR2 LQKENI. The CDR3 reads CASHRTGEEGYTF. The CDR3 DNA reads TGTGCCAGTCACAGGACAGGGGAAGAGGGCTACACCTTC.

The chain is built from TRBV4-3 and TRBJ2-7; 12 bases line up with TRBD2. The V gene end was trimmed by 4 bases and the J gene end by 4 bases; junction bases not matched to a gene: 8. CDR1 is LGHNA and CDR2 is YSLEER in the germline V gene. There are 16 residues in the CDR3. The CDR3 DNA reads as TGCGCCAGCAGCCTAAGCCGGACTAGCGGGGCTTACGAGCAGTACTTC. Its translation is CASSLSRTSGAYEQYF.

In its sample, this clone was seen a few times. The chain recombines TRBV2 with TRBJ2-1; TRBD2 is a possible D gene (5 bases). The germline gives CDR1 SNHLY, CDR2 FYNNEI. The length of the CDR3 is 16 residues. V lost 5 bases, J lost 2 bases, and 16 bases lay in between. The chain's CDR3 is CASSLEGDYTYNEQFF. In nucleotides, the CDR3 is TGTGCCAGCAGTTTAGAAGGAGACTACACCTACAATGAGCAGTTCTTC.

The gene calls are TRBV28 and TRBJ2-7, with 11 bases aligning to TRBD1. The CDR3 sequence is 14 residues long. Germline V gives CDR1 MDHEN, CDR2 SYDVKM. Trimming at V came to 5 bases and at J to 12 bases, leaving 12 bases not matched to a gene. CDR3 loop: CASSHPTDRGRTYV. The CDR3 DNA follows: TGTGCCAGCAGTCACCCAACGGACAGGGGGCGTACGTACGTC.

This clone was counted a few times. This chain connects TRBV27 to TRBJ2-7, with 7 bases aligning to TRBD1. Germline loops: CDR1 MNHEY, CDR2 SMNVEV (reference sequence). The CDR3 is made up of 15 amino acids. V gave up 6 bases and J gave up 4 bases; unmatched junction bases: 12. The CDR3 region is CASRISTGAWYEQYV. The CDR3 DNA reads TGTGCCAGCAGGATTTCAACAGGGGCTTGGTACGAGCAGTACGTC.

The chain employs TRBV4-3 and TRBJ2-1; TRBD1 agrees at 10 bases. With V trimmed by 4 bases and J by 6 bases, 9 bases remained unmatched. The germline CDR1 and CDR2 sequences are LGHNA and YSLEER. The CDR3 totals 16 residues. In DNA form, the CDR3 reads TGCGCCAGCAGCCCCGTGTGGGACAGGGGATCCAATGAGCAGTTCTTC. This gives the protein CASSPVWDRGSNEQFF.